One T cell receptor (beta chain) is described in this entry. Its antigen specificity is not known. Base qualities are missing; no much larger clone stands one base away. This sample was included in a study of vaccination effects on CD4 cells after COVID-19 (dated by TCRdb to 2022 to 2024). About the full investigation: Each participant received two doses of an mRNA SARS-CoV-2 vaccine, either BNT162b2 or mRNA-1273. Pre-vaccine samples were drawn from a couple of convalescent patients 16 days and one week before the first dose, at 142 and 148 days after COVID-19 diagnosis. In both COVID-19 convalescent patients and infection-naive vaccine recipients, the study compared SARS-CoV-2 spike-specific CD4+ TCR repertoires from before mRNA vaccination with those from after it. Altogether, around 11 COVID-19 convalescent patients and several SARS-CoV-2-naive healthy vaccine recipients made up the full study. Cultures from other donors in the study were sequenced with the Oncomine TCR Beta short-read assay on an Illumina iSeq 100.

Beyond this particular receptor, the publication reports: Among convalescent patients, the spike-reactive repertoire after vaccination was made up mainly of new vaccine-induced clones that were largely distinct from the clones induced by infection. The study was limited by a small number of convalescent patients and lacked early post-infection timepoints. Both infection-induced and vaccine-induced clones contracted markedly at late post-vaccination timepoints, which is consistent with waning T cell responses.

Germline trimming amounts to 3 bases on V and 2 bases on J, with 13 as the count of junction bases outside the gene matches. For CDR1 and CDR2, the germline V gene lists MDHEN and SYDVKM. Reading from cysteine to phenylalanine, the CDR3 counts 18 amino acids. Just CDR3 DNA is preserved here, 54 bases in frame from base 1. In the ViraFEST assay, PBMC were stimulated with viral peptide pools, and antigen-specific CD4+ T cell clonotypes were then identified by expansion using TCR sequencing. After roughly 11 days of culture, CD4+ T cells were isolated with the EasySep CD4+ T cell isolation kit. PCR-confirmed SARS-CoV-2 infection had occurred in convalescent patients between March and December 2020, before the Alpha, Beta and Delta variants emerged in the United States. Each well held 1.5 million to 2 million PBMC cultured in IMDM containing approximately 5.2% human AB serum, 9 to 10 IU/ml IL-2 and gentamicin, along with around 9.4 ug/ml peptides. Half of the culture medium was replaced with fresh IL-2-containing medium on days 3 and 7. Each peptide stimulation condition was cultured in triplicate wells unless otherwise noted. Using Ficoll-Paque Plus gradient centrifugation, PBMC were separated from whole blood and then either used fresh or cryopreserved at -140C. The spike proteins of SARS-CoV-2 and of the common cold coronaviruses HCoV-NL63, HCoV-OC43 and HCoV-229E were spanned by overlapping peptide pools. The QIAamp micro DNA kit was used to extract genomic DNA from the cultured CD4+ T cells.

To prepare the library, the immunoSEQ multiplex PCR assay was applied. DNA from the cultured, isolated CD4+ T cells was subjected to TCR beta CDR3 sequencing. Concerning the study's data processing: Non-productive TCR sequences were removed and reads were trimmed to the CDR3 region, keeping CDR3s of at least 7 amino acids. Antigen-specific clonotypes were identified with the MANAFEST web app by comparing expansion in peptide wells against reference cultures. To be called positive, a clone needed expansion at FDR<0.05 compared with the reference and with all other wells, an odds ratio greater than 5, and a frequency greater than 0.1% in two replicate wells. Cross-reactive clonotypes were defined as significantly expanded in SARS-CoV-2 spike wells and in at least one common cold coronavirus spike condition. Levenshtein distance calculated with the stringdist R package was used to assess CDR3 similarity, and unrooted trees were constructed with ape in R 3.6.1. The immuneACCESS repertoire file appears here via TCRdb, limited to in-frame rearrangements. These files lack a portion of the clones; in checked studies, under half of the deficit traces to unresolved V genes, and the cause of the others is not known. V and J calls and clone size come straight from that table; D and trimming were deduced from the DNA. The sample table records around 24,000 clones; approximately 79% of these occur just once. Approximately 17% of the sample is held by the ten biggest clonotypes.

The source was CD4+ T cells from PBMCs cultured with SARS-CoV-2 spike peptides, collected before COVID-19 vaccination. The cell subset or site label for this specimen denotes: SARS-CoV-2 spike overlapping peptide pool stimulation. This receptor was taken from a human donor who had a prior SARS-CoV-2 infection. The chain is made from TRBV28 and TRBJ2-4, and 7 bases in between align with TRBD2. CDR3 sequence: CASSFGGGLELSKNIQYF. The nucleotide sequence reads as follows: TGTGCCAGCAGTTTCGGAGGCGGACTAGAACTTTCCAAAAACATTCAGTACTTC.